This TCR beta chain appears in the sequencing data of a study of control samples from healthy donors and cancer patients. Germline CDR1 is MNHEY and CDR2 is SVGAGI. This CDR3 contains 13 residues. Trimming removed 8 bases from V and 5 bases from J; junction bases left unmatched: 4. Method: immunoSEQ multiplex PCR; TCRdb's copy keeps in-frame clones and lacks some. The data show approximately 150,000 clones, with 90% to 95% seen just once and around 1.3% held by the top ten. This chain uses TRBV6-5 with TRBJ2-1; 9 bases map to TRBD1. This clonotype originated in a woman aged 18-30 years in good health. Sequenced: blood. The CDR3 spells CASSRTGDNEQFF. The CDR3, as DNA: TGTGCCAGCTCTAGGACAGGGGACAATGAGCAGTTCTTC.